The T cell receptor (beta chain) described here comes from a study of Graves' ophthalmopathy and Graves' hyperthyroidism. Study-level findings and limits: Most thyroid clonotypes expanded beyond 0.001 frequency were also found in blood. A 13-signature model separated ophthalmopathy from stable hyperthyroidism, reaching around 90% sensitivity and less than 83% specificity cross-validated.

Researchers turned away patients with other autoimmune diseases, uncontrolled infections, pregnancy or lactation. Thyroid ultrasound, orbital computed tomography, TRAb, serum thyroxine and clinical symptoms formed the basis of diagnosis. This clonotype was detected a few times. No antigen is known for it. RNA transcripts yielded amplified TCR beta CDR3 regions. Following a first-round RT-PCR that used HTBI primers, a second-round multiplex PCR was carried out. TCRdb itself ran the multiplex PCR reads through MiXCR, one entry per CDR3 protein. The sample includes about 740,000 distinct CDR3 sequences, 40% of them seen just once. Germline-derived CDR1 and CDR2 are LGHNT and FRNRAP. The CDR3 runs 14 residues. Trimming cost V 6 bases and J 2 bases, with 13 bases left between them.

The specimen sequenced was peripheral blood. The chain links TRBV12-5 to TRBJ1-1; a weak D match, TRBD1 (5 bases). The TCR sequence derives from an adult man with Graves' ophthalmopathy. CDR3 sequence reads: CASGAGGVNTEAFF. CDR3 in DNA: TGTGCTAGTGGGGCGGGGGGAGTAAACACTGAAGCTTTCTTT. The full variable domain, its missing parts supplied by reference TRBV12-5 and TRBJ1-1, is DARVTQTPRHKVTEMGQEVTMRCQPILGHNTVFWYRQTMMQGLELLAYFRNRAPLDDSGMPKDRFSAEMPDATLATLKIQPSEPRDSAVYFCASGAGGVNTEAFFGQGTRLTVV.